This section outlines one TCR beta chain sequence together with its context. The target antigen is unknown. The method was immunoSEQ multiplex PCR; TCRdb's version includes in-frame clones alone and lacks a portion of them. The sample shows tens of thousands of clones, approximately 80% of them seen only once. The sample comes from a study of neoadjuvant anti-PD-1 for oral cavity cancer. Points from the study as a whole: Each response group had just a few patients in TCR analyses.

Documented time point: after neoadjuvant nivolumab, at surgical resection. The input for sequencing was PBMCs, taken after nivolumab (anti-PD-1) treatment. The receptor was derived from a person aged 35 to 85 with oral cavity squamous cell carcinoma.

In DNA, the CDR3 is TGTGCCAGTAGTAAGCAGGGGAACACCGGGGAGCTGTTTTTT. Its protein product is CASSKQGNTGELFF. This chain connects TRBV19 to TRBJ2-2, with D maybe TRBD1 (5 bases). The CDR3 has 14 amino acids. Trimming pared 4 bases from V and 1 base from J, leaving 7 bases between. Germline CDR1 reads LNHDA; CDR2 reads SQIVND (reference sequence).